What follows are 14 T cell receptor beta chains derived from one specimen sequenced in a study of blood T cell repertoires in COVID-19. TCRdb's table, derived via immunoSEQ multiplex PCR, lists solely in-frame clones and lacks some. The data show fewer than 200,000 clones, about 85% seen once. Sequenced sample: peripheral blood. These receptors were collected from a man aged 35-49 years with acute or convalescent COVID-19.

In regard to this clone: The junction departs from the called germline gene at one end, perhaps through a read error. The rearrangement joins TRBV2 to TRBJ1-1; D not certain. The V gene's germline CDR1 is SNHLY and CDR2 FYNNEI. This CDR3 is 13 amino acids long. In DNA, the CDR3 is TGTGCCAGCACTGAAGGAGGAACGCTGAAAGCTTTCTTT. Amino acid sequence: CASTEGGTLKAFF.

The chain joins TRBV5-1 to TRBJ1-1; D is uncertain. The V and J ends lost 3 bases and 1 base respectively, with 7 bases between them. The CDR3 has 13 residues. Germline CDR1 and CDR2: SGHRS and YFSETQ. The CDR3 here is CASSSRENTEAFF. In nucleotides, the CDR3 is TGCGCCAGCAGCTCCCGGGAGAACACTGAAGCTTTCTTT.

The chain employs TRBV4-1 and TRBJ2-3; no definite D call. Germline CDR1 and CDR2: MGHRA and YSYEKL. Trimming pared 1 base from V and 4 bases from J, leaving 3 bases between. The CDR3 has 12 amino acids. Written as DNA, the CDR3 is TGCGCCAGCAGCCAAGTCGCAGATACGCAGTATTTT. This codes for CASSQVADTQYF.

V gene TRBV29-1 combines with J gene TRBJ2-7; TRBD2 is a possible D gene (5 bases). CDR1 is SQVTM, CDR2 ANQGSEA, per germline. The CDR3 covers 12 residues. Between the trimmed V and J ends, which lost 0 bases and 3 bases, there was a span of 6 bases. The CDR3 DNA sequence: TGCAGCGTTGAAGACCGGGGCTACGAGCAGTACTTC. Translating gives CSVEDRGYEQYF.

This clone appeared a few times. The junction and the germline gene differ at one end; a read error may be behind it. The chain couples TRBV19 to TRBJ1-1; 7 nucleotides line up with TRBD1. The CDR3 is made up of 14 amino acids. CDR1 is LNHDA and CDR2 is SQIVND in the germline V gene (reference sequence). The CDR3 spells CATGTDNRWAETIF. The CDR3 coding sequence is TGTGCCACCGGGACAGACAATAGGTGGGCTGAAACAATCTTT.

The V call is TRBV14, the J call TRBJ1-1; possibly TRBD1 for D (6 bases). The CDR3 consists of 13 residues. The ends were cut back, 6 bases at V and 2 bases at J, with 10 bases in the middle. CDR1 and CDR2 (germline): SGHDN, FVKESK. The CDR3 nucleotides are TGTGCCAGCAGTGGACAGTCAAACACTGAAGCTTTCTTT. Translation: CASSGQSNTEAFF.

The rearrangement uses TRBV11-2 and TRBJ2-1; D is unclear. The CDR3 covers 13 residues. Trimming pared 5 bases from V and 9 bases from J, leaving 14 bases between. Germline lookup yields CDR1 SGHAT and CDR2 FQNNGV. The CDR3 DNA follows: TGTGCCAGCAGCCTCGTCCCCGGCGGTGAGCAGTTCTTC. Encoded protein: CASSLVPGGEQFF.

The chain joins TRBV19 to TRBJ2-1, with D perhaps TRBD2 (6 bases). The CDR3 extends over 15 amino acids. V shed 3 bases and J shed 3 bases, with 12 bases lying between them. The germline V gene has CDR1 LNHDA and CDR2 SQIVND (reference sequence). The CDR3: CASSMGRGVYNEQFF. The CDR3 DNA reads as TGTGCCAGTAGTATGGGGCGGGGTGTCTACAATGAGCAGTTCTTC. Variable domain in full (rest from reference TRBV19 and TRBJ2-1): DGGITQSPKYLFRKEGQNVTLSCEQNLNHDAMYWYRQDPGQGLRLIYYSQIVNDFQKGDIAEGYSVSREKKESFPLTVTSAQKNPTAFYLCASSMGRGVYNEQFFGPGTRLTVL.

This chain uses TRBV29-1 with TRBJ1-6; D gene uncertain. The CDR3 is made up of 13 amino acids. V shed 7 bases and J shed 8 bases, with 15 bases lying between them. CDR1 is SQVTM and CDR2 is ANQGSEA in the germline V gene. CDR3 coding DNA: TGCAGCGCGAGGGAGAACGGAGATTCACCCCTCCACTTT. Its protein product is CSARENGDSPLHF.

The chain employs TRBV6-2 or TRBV6-3 and TRBJ2-7; a possible D gene is TRBD2 (6 bases). This CDR3 spans 14 amino acids. V shed 5 bases and J shed 7 bases, with 18 bases lying between them. Germline-derived CDR1 and CDR2 are MNHEY and SVGEGT. The CDR3 DNA reads as TGTGCCAGCAGTGGCCGTGCGGGGTCTCGAGAGCAGTACTTC. Translating gives CASSGRAGSREQYF.

The rearrangement uses TRBV5-1 and TRBJ1-4, with 9 bases fitting TRBD1. With 5 bases clipped from V and 8 bases from J, the junction kept 7 bases outside the gene matches. There are 14 residues in the CDR3. CDR1 and CDR2 (germline): SGHRS, YFSETQ. The CDR3 sequence: CASRSGTGTEKLFF. The CDR3 DNA reads as TGCGCCAGCAGATCCGGGACAGGGACCGAAAAACTGTTTTTT.

The rearrangement links TRBV10-3 to TRBJ2-5; tentative D call: TRBD2 (6 bases). CDR1 and CDR2 from the germline V gene are ENHRY and SYGVKD. V was shortened by 7 bases and J by 12 bases, with 21 bases between the two germline ends. The CDR3 has 13 residues. CDR3 nucleotides: TGTGCCATCACATCGGAGGGAGGAGACCGAAAGTACTTC. It codes for CAITSEGGDRKYF.

The chain uses TRBV4-3 and TRBJ1-2, with D hard to call. The germline V gene encodes CDR1 LGHNA and CDR2 YSLEER. Trimming removed 4 bases from V and 0 bases from J, with 12 bases in between. The CDR3 is 15 amino acids. The CDR3 bases are TGCGCCAGCAGCCCATCAGGACTTACTAACTATGGCTACACCTTC. Translating gives CASSPSGLTNYGYTF.

The chain couples TRBV5-1 to TRBJ2-3, with D possibly being TRBD2 (5 bases). V lost 0 bases and J 7 bases, leaving 15 bases between the germline ends. CDR3 length: 15 residues. Germline-derived CDR1 and CDR2 are SGHRS and YFSETQ. CDR3 sequence reads: CASSLAEGRLHTQYF. CDR3 sequence (DNA): TGCGCCAGCAGCTTGGCCGAGGGCCGCCTCCATACGCAGTATTTT.